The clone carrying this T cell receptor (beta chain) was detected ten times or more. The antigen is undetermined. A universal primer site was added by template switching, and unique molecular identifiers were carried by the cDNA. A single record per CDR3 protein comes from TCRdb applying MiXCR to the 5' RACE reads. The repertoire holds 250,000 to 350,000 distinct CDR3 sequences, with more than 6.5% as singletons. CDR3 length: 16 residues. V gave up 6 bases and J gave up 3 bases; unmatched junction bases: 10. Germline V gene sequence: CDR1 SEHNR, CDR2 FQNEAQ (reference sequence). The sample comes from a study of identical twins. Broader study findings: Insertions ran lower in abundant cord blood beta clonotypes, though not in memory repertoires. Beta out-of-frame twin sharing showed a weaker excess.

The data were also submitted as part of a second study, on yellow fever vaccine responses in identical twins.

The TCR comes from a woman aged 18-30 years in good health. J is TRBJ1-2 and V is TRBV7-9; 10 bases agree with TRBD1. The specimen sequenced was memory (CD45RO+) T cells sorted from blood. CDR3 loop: CASRRDRQGADYGYTF. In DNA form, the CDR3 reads TGTGCCAGCAGAAGGGACAGACAGGGGGCTGACTATGGCTACACCTTC.